The 32 T cell receptor beta chains given below trace back to one sample, sequenced in a study of blood T cell repertoires in COVID-19. Assay used: immunoSEQ multiplex PCR; TCRdb lists only in-frame clones, some missing. Among approximately 63,000 clones, roughly 76% were seen once, and the ten largest hold around 50%. What was sequenced was peripheral blood. The receptors stem from a woman older than 75 with acute or convalescent COVID-19.

The chain couples TRBV19 to TRBJ2-1, with 10 bases that match TRBD2. Germline V gene lookup returns CDR1 LNHDA and CDR2 SQIVND (reference sequence). J was trimmed by 4 bases and V by 7 bases; bases with no gene match: 10. The CDR3 is 16 amino acids. CDR3 DNA sequence: TGTGCCAGTACCCCCTCCCGGACTAGCGGATACAATGAGCAGTTCTTC. Its translation: CASTPSRTSGYNEQFF.

This chain uses TRBV7-8 with TRBJ1-5, with TRBD1 as a possible D gene (5 bases). The CDR3 is 13 amino acids. The germline V gene encodes CDR1 SGHVS and CDR2 FQNEAQ. Trimming left V 6 bases short and J 0 bases short, with 6 bases between. The CDR3 nucleotides read TGTGCCAGCAGAAGGGGTAGCAATCAGCCCCAGCATTTT. This gives the protein CASRRGSNQPQHF.

The chain couples TRBV7-3 to TRBJ2-2; 13 nucleotides align to TRBD2. CDR3 length: 18 amino acids. CDR1 SGHTA and CDR2 FQGTGA come from the germline V gene. J gave up 5 bases and V 5 bases, and 11 bases lay outside the gene matches. The CDR3 loop reads CASSRQGLAGSGTGELFF. In DNA, the CDR3 is TGTGCCAGCAGCAGGCAGGGACTAGCGGGAAGTGGGACCGGGGAGCTGTTTTTT.

J is TRBJ2-1 and V is TRBV12-5; 7 nucleotides align to TRBD2. Germline V lookup: CDR1 LGHNT, CDR2 FRNRAP. CDR3 length equals 13 residues. With 1 base clipped from V and 10 bases from J, the junction kept 4 bases outside the gene matches. The CDR3 bases are TGTGCTAGTGGTTTGGATTGGGGGGGAGAGCAGTTCTTC. It codes for CASGLDWGGEQFF.

The sample holds a few counts of this clone. This sequence joins TRBV14 and TRBJ2-7; 10 bases map to TRBD2. The CDR3 is 18 residues long. V lost 0 bases and J lost 7; bases outside the gene matches: 15. CDR1 and CDR2 (germline): SGHDN, FVKESK. CDR3 DNA: TGTGCCAGCAGCCAAGACCGAGGCTCTAGCGGGAGTCGCAGGGAGCAGTACTTC. Amino acids: CASSQDRGSSGSRREQYF.

The chain carries TRBV7-3 and TRBJ2-2; 7 bases agree with TRBD2. This CDR3 is built from 16 residues. V dropped 7 bases and J dropped 1; count of bases not matched to a gene: 9. Germline loops: CDR1 SGHTA, CDR2 FQGTGA. The CDR3 sequence is CASTLLGGRNTGELFF. CDR3 in DNA: TGTGCCAGCACCCTACTAGGCGGGAGGAACACCGGGGAGCTGTTTTTT. Complete variable domain (other parts from reference TRBV7-3 and TRBJ2-2): GAGVSQTPSNKVTEKGKYVELRCDPISGHTALYWYRQSLGQGPEFLIYFQGTGAADDSGLPNDRFFAVRPEGSVSTLKIQRTERGDSAVYLCASTLLGGRNTGELFFGEGSRLTVL.

The CDR3 DNA reads as TGTGCCAGCAGCGTTAGCGGAGCCTCCTACAATGAGCAGTTCTTC. It encodes CASSVSGASYNEQFF. This chain uses TRBV9 with TRBJ2-1; maybe TRBD2 (6 bases). V lost 2 bases to trimming and J lost 0 bases, with 9 bases between them. The CDR3 sequence is 15 residues long. The V gene's germline CDR1 is SGDLS and CDR2 YYNGEE. The full variable domain, with the rest looked up from reference TRBV9 and TRBJ2-1, is DSGVTQTPKHLITATGQRVTLRCSPRSGDLSVYWYQQSLDQGLQFLIQYYNGEERAKGNILERFSAQQFPDLHSELNLSSLELGDSALYFCASSVSGASYNEQFFGPGTRLTVL.

V is TRBV11-2 and J is TRBJ2-3, with TRBD2 matching 8 bases. In germline, CDR1 is SGHAT, CDR2 FQNNGV. CDR3 length equals 17 residues. The V and J ends lost 5 bases and 2 bases, in that order; junction bases with no gene match: 12. The CDR3 reads CASSAQSGGAHTDTQYF. The DNA for the CDR3 is TGTGCCAGCAGCGCCCAATCGGGGGGGGCCCACACAGATACGCAGTATTTT.

This clone was seen only a few times. Here the CDR3 reads CASSLIGTGPKGLAGQGRETQYF. Here the CDR3 DNA reads TGTGCCAGCAGCTTAATCGGAACGGGGCCAAAGGGACTAGCGGGCCAGGGGAGGGAGACCCAGTACTTC. The V call is TRBV7-3, the J call TRBJ2-5; TRBD2 aligns across 12 bases. The J segment lost 5 bases and the V segment lost 1 base, leaving 26 bases of the junction unmatched. This CDR3 contains 23 residues. Germline V CDR1 and CDR2: SGHTA, FQGTGA.

This clone was seen once. The chain joins TRBV28 to TRBJ2-7, with 11 bases lining up with TRBD1. The CDR3 extends over 15 amino acids. The ends lost 5 bases at V and 5 bases at J; junction bases unmatched: 8. CDR1 and CDR2 (germline): MDHEN, SYDVKM. This CDR3 reads CASSPRTGGIDEQYF. CDR3 sequence (DNA): TGTGCCAGCAGTCCGCGGACAGGGGGCATCGACGAGCAGTACTTC. The whole variable domain, remainder taken from reference TRBV28 and TRBJ2-7, is DVKVTQSSRYLVKRTGEKVFLECVQDMDHENMFWYRQDPGLGLRLIYFSYDVKMKEKGDIPEGYSVSREKKERFSLILESASTNQTSMYLCASSPRTGGIDEQYFGPGTRLTVT.

The chain combines TRBV3-1 (or the pseudogene TRBV3-2) with TRBJ2-1; a weak D match, TRBD1 (5 bases). V lost 0 bases and J 15 bases, leaving 15 bases between the germline ends. This CDR3 contains 13 residues. The germline CDR1 and CDR2 sequences are LGHDT and YNNKEL (reference sequence). CDR3 residues: CASSQDLSGLGFF. The CDR3 bases are TGTGCCAGCAGCCAAGATCTGTCAGGGCTGGGGTTCTTC.

The chain recombines TRBV5-1 with TRBJ1-2; no reliable D call. From germline, CDR1 is SGHRS and CDR2 YFSETQ. CDR3 length equals 12 residues. The V gene lost 0 bases and the J gene lost 8 bases, with 8 bases spanning the gap. The CDR3 bases are TGCGCCAGCAGCTTGGATGGGCACGGCTACACCTTC. Amino acids: CASSLDGHGYTF.

The V call is TRBV5-8, the J call TRBJ1-6; D call uncertain. Germline lookup yields CDR1 SGHTS and CDR2 YDEGEE. V lost 0 bases, J lost 3 bases, and 7 bases lay in between. The CDR3 runs 15 residues. The CDR3 sequence is CASSLGQYYNSPLHF. The CDR3 DNA reads TGTGCCAGCAGCTTGGGGCAGTACTATAATTCACCCCTCCACTTT.

This clone showed up just a few times. The chain recombines TRBV7-8 with TRBJ2-7, with 7 positions matching TRBD1. The junction had 9 bases not matched to a gene; V was cut back by 4 bases and J by 6 bases. Germline V lookup: CDR1 SGHVS, CDR2 FQNEAQ. The CDR3 length is 14 residues. In DNA form, the CDR3 reads TGTGCCAGCAGCTCCGGGACAGCTCTTCTCGAGCAGTACTTC. This encodes CASSSGTALLEQYF.

In this sample, this clone turned up a few times. This same CDR3 is encoded by further DNA sequences in the sample. This rearrangement joins TRBV7-9 to TRBJ1-1; TRBD1 aligns across 8 bases. V gave up 1 base and J gave up 0 bases; unmatched junction bases: 7. CDR1 and CDR2 (germline): SEHNR, FQNEAQ (reference sequence). CDR3 length: 17 amino acids. The DNA of the CDR3 is TGTGCCAGCAGCTTAGTGGGGACAGGAAGAATGAACACTGAAGCTTTCTTT. This codes for CASSLVGTGRMNTEAFF. Full variable domain (rest looked up from reference TRBV7-9 and TRBJ1-1): DTGVSQNPRHKITKRGQNVTFRCDPISEHNRLYWYRQTLGQGPEFLTYFQNEAQLEKSRLLSDRFSAERPKGSFSTLEIQRTEQGDSAMYLCASSLVGTGRMNTEAFFGQGTRLTVV.

This clone was seen only once. The chain is built from TRBV28 and TRBJ2-1, with D possibly matching TRBD2 (5 bases). Germline V lookup: CDR1 MDHEN, CDR2 SYDVKM. The CDR3 extends over 16 amino acids. Trimming left V 1 base short and J 3 bases short, with 13 bases between. The CDR3 reads CASSLLGSGHYNEQFF. The CDR3 DNA sequence: TGTGCCAGCAGTTTATTGGGGAGTGGGCACTACAATGAGCAGTTCTTC.

J is TRBJ2-4 and V is TRBV2; 13 nucleotides agree with TRBD2. Trimming cost V 6 bases and J 3 bases; bases outside gene matches: 11. Germline CDR1 is SNHLY and CDR2 is FYNNEI. The CDR3 is 18 amino acids. The CDR3 here is CASSPGLAGPGGKNIQYF. CDR3 DNA: TGTGCCAGCAGCCCGGGACTAGCGGGACCCGGAGGCAAAAACATTCAGTACTTC.

J is TRBJ1-2 and V is TRBV18; perhaps TRBD1 as D (6 bases). Trimming took off 2 bases at V and 3 bases at J, with 7 bases between the two ends. The V gene's germline CDR1 is KGHSH and CDR2 LQKENI. This CDR3 comprises 13 residues. The CDR3 protein is CASSPDRYYGYTF. DNA for the CDR3: TGTGCCAGCTCACCAGACAGGTACTATGGCTACACCTTC.

This clone was detected a few times. V usage is TRBV6-6 and J usage is TRBJ2-5; 11 bases match TRBD1. The ends lost 6 bases at V and 4 bases at J; junction bases unmatched: 4. The CDR3 extends over 14 amino acids. The germline V gene has CDR1 MNHNY and CDR2 SVGAGI (reference sequence). The DNA of the CDR3 is TGTGCCAGCAGCCAGGACAGGGGGCGAGAGACCCAGTACTTC. Translating it yields CASSQDRGRETQYF.

The chain employs TRBV5-1 and TRBJ2-3; 7 positions agree with TRBD1. This CDR3 is 16 amino acids long. Germline assignment: CDR1 SGHRS and CDR2 YFSETQ. J gave up 2 bases and V 4 bases, and 10 bases lay outside the gene matches. The CDR3 sequence is CASSLASGQTTDTQYF. The CDR3 DNA reads as TGCGCCAGCAGCCTCGCCTCGGGACAGACCACAGATACGCAGTATTTT.

The J gene is TRBJ2-7, the V gene TRBV28, with 9 bases aligning to TRBD2. V dropped 7 bases and J dropped 3; count of bases not matched to a gene: 16. Germline CDR1 and CDR2: MDHEN and SYDVKM. The CDR3 totals 17 residues. The CDR3 is CASIPLLAGGLDYEQYF. CDR3 in DNA: TGTGCCAGCATCCCCCTGTTGGCGGGAGGGCTCGACTACGAGCAGTACTTC.

In nucleotides, the CDR3 is TGTGCCACCAGCAGAGAACGGGAGGGCAGAGGGAATGAGCAGTTCTTC. This translates into CATSREREGRGNEQFF. This sequence joins TRBV15 and TRBJ2-1; 8 bases map to TRBD2. The germline V gene has CDR1 LNHNV and CDR2 YYDKDF (reference sequence). J was trimmed by 7 bases and V by 0 bases; bases with no gene match: 8. CDR3 length equals 16 residues.

The genes are TRBV18 and TRBJ2-7; TRBD1 matches at 9 bases. Trimming at V came to 0 bases and at J to 1 base, leaving 1 base not matched to a gene. Germline CDR1 is KGHSH and CDR2 is LQKENI. This CDR3 has 15 amino acids. The CDR3 coding sequence is TGTGCCAGCTCACCACCGGGGACAGGGTCCTACGAGCAGTACTTC. It encodes CASSPPGTGSYEQYF.

V and J are TRBV28 and TRBJ2-7; tentative D call: TRBD2 (5 bases). V lost 5 bases and J 6 bases, leaving 8 bases between the germline ends. Germline V gives CDR1 MDHEN, CDR2 SYDVKM. The CDR3 length is 11 residues. This chain's CDR3 is CASSRLFEQYF. As DNA, the CDR3 is TGTGCCAGCAGTCGACTATTCGAGCAGTACTTC.

The V gene is TRBV7-9, the J gene TRBJ2-7; TRBD2 might be the D (6 bases). This CDR3 comprises 13 residues. Trimming removed 8 bases from V and 6 bases from J, with 17 bases in between. The V gene's germline CDR1 is SEHNR and CDR2 FQNEAQ (reference sequence). This CDR3 reads CASRENPAGEQYF. The CDR3 bases are TGTGCCAGCCGGGAGAACCCTGCCGGCGAGCAGTACTTC.

V usage is TRBV11-2 and J usage is TRBJ1-1; D is undetermined. Germline lookup yields CDR1 SGHAT and CDR2 FQNNGV. The CDR3 totals 15 residues. With 3 bases removed from V and 1 base from J, the gap between germline ends came to 12 bases. DNA for the CDR3: TGTGCCAGCAGCTTCACGGTCGCTTCGAACACTGAAGCTTTCTTT. It specifies CASSFTVASNTEAFF.

J is TRBJ2-7 and V is TRBV28, with 11 bases fitting TRBD2. The trim removed 4 bases at V and 10 bases at J, leaving 3 bases unmatched. The CDR3 length is 12 residues. In germline, CDR1 is MDHEN, CDR2 SYDVKM. In DNA form, the CDR3 reads TGTGCCAGCAGTTCGACTAGCGGGATTCAGTACTTC. This sequence encodes CASSSTSGIQYF.

The gene calls are TRBV5-1 and TRBJ2-5, with 12 positions matching TRBD2. V was pared by 4 bases and J by 7 bases, with 11 bases of the junction left unmatched. CDR3 size: 16 residues. Germline V lookup: CDR1 SGHRS, CDR2 YFSETQ. CDR3 in amino acids: CASSRSGTSGLGTQYF. The CDR3 region has the DNA TGCGCCAGCAGCAGATCCGGGACTAGCGGGTTGGGGACCCAGTACTTC.

On this clone itself: A junction end diverges from the germline sequence, so it may reflect a read error. V gene TRBV7-9 combines with J gene TRBJ2-1, with 7 bases matching TRBD1. The germline V gene has CDR1 SEHNR and CDR2 FQNEAQ (reference sequence). This CDR3 region has 14 residues. The CDR3 DNA reads as TGTGCCAGCAGCTTAGGGTTAGGGGGCGGACAGCCCCTCTTC. Protein: CASSLGLGGGQPLF.

The chain is built from TRBV21-1 and TRBJ1-5; the tabulated D call, TRBD1, remains unverified against the DNA. TRBV21-1 is assigned pseudogene status. The CDR3 sequence is 16 residues long. As DNA, the CDR3 is TGTGCCAGCAGCAAAATGGCAGGGTATAGCAATCAGCCCCAGCATTTT. It encodes CASSKMAGYSNQPQHF.

This clone is a singleton in its sample. The V gene is TRBV7-3, the J gene TRBJ2-1, with TRBD2 matching over 7 bases. Trimming at V came to 4 bases and at J to 8 bases, leaving 11 bases not matched to a gene. This CDR3 spans 15 amino acids. The germline V gene has CDR1 SGHTA and CDR2 FQGTGA. The CDR3 DNA follows: TGTGCCAGCAGCTCCGCCGGGACTAAAGGCGATGAGCAGTTCTTC. It codes for CASSSAGTKGDEQFF.

This sequence joins TRBV19 and TRBJ1-5; possible D gene TRBD1, 5 bases. This CDR3 spans 16 amino acids. With 5 bases removed from V and 0 bases from J, the gap between germline ends came to 14 bases. In germline, CDR1 is LNHDA, CDR2 SQIVND (reference sequence). CDR3 in amino acids: CASSLTVGYSNQPQHF. Here the CDR3 DNA reads TGTGCCAGTAGTCTGACAGTGGGTTATAGCAATCAGCCCCAGCATTTT. Supplemented by reference TRBV19 and TRBJ1-5, the full variable domain reads DGGITQSPKYLFRKEGQNVTLSCEQNLNHDAMYWYRQDPGQGLRLIYYSQIVNDFQKGDIAEGYSVSREKKESFPLTVTSAQKNPTAFYLCASSLTVGYSNQPQHFGDGTRLSIL.